This is a list of T cell receptor beta chains from one sample in a study of vaccination and CD4 T cells after COVID-19. Using its own MiXCR run on the PCR reads, TCRdb lists one record per CDR3 protein. This repertoire shows fewer than 9,000 distinct CDR3 sequences, around 73% found once; its top ten account for around 17%. For these TCRs, the target antigens are not known. Material for sequencing was CD4+ T cells from blood, cultured in vitro. Receptor source: a human donor who had recovered from COVID-19. Each CDR3 is given without its conserved first and last residue.

TRBV30	AWNHPYGYT
TRBV27	ASSLSGGYGYT
TRBV28	ASSLFRDRVFEQY
TRBV29-1	SARRVIAEKLF
TRBV15	ATSPRRRAGQPLSTDTQY
TRBV6-2/TRBV6-3	ASSLHLTGGARTEAF
TRBV10-2	ASRQALGETQY
TRBV20-1	SAAGTSGSYEQY
TRBV7-2	ASSLTQNTEAF
TRBV20-1	SAFPQDFNYGYT
TRBV6-1	ASRRDGVWFYNSPLH
TRBV7-9	ASSPGGQGGLNTEAF
TRBV20-1	SAPDRGVTGRGFGTQH
TRBV14	ASRSSGRIRDTQY
TRBV28	ASHGTWRNSPLH
TRBV7-2	ASSLVGTSADTQY
TRBV28	ASSNSRGGGSDTQY
TRBV7-2	ASSLGQVGQPQH
TRBV7-2	ASSGGVLGYGYT
TRBV21-1	ASSKVATSTDTQY
TRBV19	ASSTLSGTFGETQY
TRBV7-9	AGTPGYSNQPQH
TRBV20-1	STPPGTNSNQPQH
TRBV7-6	ASSPGTGADEQY
TRBV7-2	ASSSPTGVDYGYT
TRBV6-5	ASSLNDRAGGYT
TRBV6-2/TRBV6-3	ASSVRDRVTYEQY
TRBV6-5	ASSLQGLLSSGGYT
TRBV7-2	ASSQYPGRGTEAF
TRBV7-2	ASSSPRGGRTDTQY
TRBV19	ASSIAPDRGDQPQH
TRBV7-2	ASSLYPSGDTLSMNTEAF
TRBV27	ASSGWTGSNTEAF
TRBV24-1	ATSDGAGTKYEQY
TRBV6-5	ASSYVSGRSSYEQY
TRBV5-1	ASSFLWSAGGEQY
TRBV20-1	SARDLRLAGDEQY
TRBV7-2	ASSVRTAKLTDTQY
TRBV19	ASSTNKASPLH
TRBV20-1	SARDQPVNQPQH
TRBV19	ATNSNRAHTEAF
TRBV7-2	ASSLQGLGVPYNEQF
TRBV7-4	ASSLGVGSGIMGEQY
TRBV6-1	ASRWYGYT
TRBV5-1	ASSLANGRRTDTQY
TRBV20-1	SATGQLNTEAF
TRBV10-3	AIGRTGSIRDEQY